Each of the 8 T cell receptor beta chains below was sequenced from the same sample in a study of blood T cell repertoires in COVID-19. TCRdb's table, derived via immunoSEQ multiplex PCR, lists solely in-frame clones and lacks some. The sample records tens of thousands of clones, roughly 89% being singletons. The sequenced sample was peripheral blood. The receptors were sampled from a human donor with active COVID-19. The donor label of this sample is uncertain.

V usage is TRBV24-1 and J usage is TRBJ2-1, with 12 bases aligning to TRBD2. The germline V gene encodes CDR1 KGHDR and CDR2 SFDVKD. CDR3 size: 14 residues. With V trimmed by 6 bases and J by 10 bases, 6 bases remained unmatched. The DNA of the CDR3 is TGTGCCACCAGTTCCGGGACTAGCGGGCAAGAGCAGTTCTTC. Amino acids: CATSSGTSGQEQFF.

The chain is built from TRBV28 and TRBJ2-7; maybe TRBD2 (7 bases). V lost 8 bases to trimming and J lost 2 bases, with 16 bases between them. Per the germline V gene, CDR1 is MDHEN and CDR2 is SYDVKM. The CDR3 has 14 amino acids. The CDR3 DNA reads as TGTGCCAGCGGGGGGGCTAGCGGCGCCTACGAGCAGTACTTC. It codes for CASGGASGAYEQYF.

This sequence joins TRBV7-9 and TRBJ2-5; 11 positions match TRBD2. The CDR3 sequence is 15 residues long. Unmatched junction bases numbered 4, after V lost 2 bases and J lost 5 bases. Germline lookup yields CDR1 SEHNR and CDR2 FQNEAQ (reference sequence). For the CDR3, the DNA is TGTGCCAGCAGCTTAACGACTAGCGGGATGGAGACCCAGTACTTC. Its protein product is CASSLTTSGMETQYF. Full variable domain (remainder filled in from reference TRBV7-9 and TRBJ2-5): DTGVSQNPRHKITKRGQNVTFRCDPISEHNRLYWYRQTLGQGPEFLTYFQNEAQLEKSRLLSDRFSAERPKGSFSTLEIQRTEQGDSAMYLCASSLTTSGMETQYFGPGTRLLVL.

The chain joins TRBV7-9 to TRBJ2-1; 8 positions match TRBD2. The length of the CDR3 is 18 residues. Germline V gives CDR1 SEHNR, CDR2 FQNEAQ (reference sequence). The V and J ends lost 7 bases and 4 bases, in that order; junction bases with no gene match: 18. CDR3 in amino acids: CASKPFGGQRELYNEQFF. Here the CDR3 DNA reads TGTGCCAGCAAACCATTTGGAGGGCAGCGGGAGCTGTACAATGAGCAGTTCTTC.

This rearrangement joins TRBV28 to TRBJ2-1; D remains unclear. The germline CDR1 and CDR2 sequences are MDHEN and SYDVKM. The CDR3 covers 15 residues. The V end was cut by 5 bases, the J end by 5 bases, with 16 bases between. The CDR3: CASSPAVPPDNEQFF. The CDR3 bases are TGTGCCAGCAGTCCCGCTGTTCCGCCGGACAATGAGCAGTTCTTC.

V usage is TRBV5-1 and J usage is TRBJ2-5; 7 nucleotides agree with TRBD1. J was trimmed by 2 bases and V by 2 bases; bases with no gene match: 6. This CDR3 comprises 15 residues. Germline V gene sequence: CDR1 SGHRS, CDR2 YFSETQ. The CDR3: CASSLSTGAQETQYF. The CDR3 DNA follows: TGCGCCAGCAGCTTATCAACAGGGGCTCAAGAGACCCAGTACTTC.

The rearrangement uses TRBV19 and TRBJ2-1; 12 positions agree with TRBD2. The CDR3 covers 15 residues. The germline CDR1 and CDR2 sequences are LNHDA and SQIVND (reference sequence). The J segment lost 8 bases and the V segment lost 5 bases, leaving 7 bases of the junction unmatched. DNA for the CDR3: TGTGCCAGTAGTCCGACTAGCGGGAGTTTACATGAGCAGTTCTTC. This translates into CASSPTSGSLHEQFF.

The V and J genes are TRBV29-1 and TRBJ2-2; 8 positions match TRBD2. CDR1 is SQVTM and CDR2 is ANQGSEA in the germline V gene. The CDR3 is 13 residues long. The V and J ends lost 4 bases and 10 bases, in that order; junction bases with no gene match: 8. The CDR3 DNA reads TGCAGCGTTGGTCCCAGCGGGAGCGAGGAGCTGTTTTTT. Its protein is CSVGPSGSEELFF.